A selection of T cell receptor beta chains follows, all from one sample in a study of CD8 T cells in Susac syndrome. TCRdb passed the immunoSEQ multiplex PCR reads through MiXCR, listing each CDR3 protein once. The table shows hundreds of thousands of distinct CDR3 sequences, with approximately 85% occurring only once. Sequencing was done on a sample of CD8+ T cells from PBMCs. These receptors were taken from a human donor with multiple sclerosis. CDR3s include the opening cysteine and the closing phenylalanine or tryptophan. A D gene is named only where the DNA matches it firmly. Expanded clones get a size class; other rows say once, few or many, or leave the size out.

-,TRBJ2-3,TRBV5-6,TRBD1,CASSRGRTGRADTQYF,TGTGCCAGCAGCCGGGGCCGGACAGGGAGAGCGGATACGCAGTATTTT
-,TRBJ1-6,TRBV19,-,CASSLRRWQSRNSPLHF,TGTGCCAGTAGTCTAAGAAGGTGGCAGTCTAGGAATTCACCCCTCCACTTT
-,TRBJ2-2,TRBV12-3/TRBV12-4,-,CASSLNGIGELFF,TGTGCCAGCAGTTTAAATGGGATCGGGGAGCTGTTTTTT
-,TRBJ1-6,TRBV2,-,CATLLEYSGSSYNSPLHF,TGTGCCACCCTTCTAGAATACTCGGGGAGCTCCTATAATTCACCCCTCCACTTT
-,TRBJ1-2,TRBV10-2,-,CASSESKGNYGYTF,TGCGCCAGCAGTGAGTCCAAAGGGAACTATGGCTACACCTTC
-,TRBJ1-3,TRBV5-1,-,CASSLDTFSGNTIYF,TGCGCCAGCAGCTTGGACACGTTCTCTGGAAACACCATATATTTT
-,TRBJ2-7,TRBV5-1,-,CASSIRFYGQYF,TGCGCCAGCAGCATCCGGTTCTACGGGCAGTACTTC
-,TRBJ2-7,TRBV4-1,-,CASSQGHYSYEQYF,TGCGCCAGCAGCCAAGGTCACTACTCCTACGAGCAGTACTTC
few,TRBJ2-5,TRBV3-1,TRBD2,CASKGPGGALETQYF,TGTGCCAGCAAGGGTCCCGGGGGGGCCCTGGAGACCCAGTACTTC
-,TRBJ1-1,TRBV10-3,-,CAISESTGVNTEAFF,TGTGCCATCAGTGAGTCGACAGGAGTGAACACTGAAGCTTTCTTT
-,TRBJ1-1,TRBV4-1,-,CASSQEARIAEAFF,TGCGCCAGCAGCCAAGAGGCACGTATCGCTGAAGCTTTCTTT
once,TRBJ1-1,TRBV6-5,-,CASSFLASNTEAFF,TGTGCCAGCAGTTTTCTGGCCTCGAACACTGAAGCTTTCTTT
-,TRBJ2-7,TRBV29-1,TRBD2,CSVELEASGISYEQYF,TGCAGCGTTGAGTTAGAGGCTAGCGGGATCTCCTACGAGCAGTACTTC
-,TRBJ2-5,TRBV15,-,CATSEGETQYF,TGTGCCACCAGTGAAGGGGAGACCCAGTACTTC
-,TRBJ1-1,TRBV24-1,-,CATGPQAVHEAFF,TGTGCCACCGGCCCTCAAGCGGTTCATGAAGCTTTCTTT
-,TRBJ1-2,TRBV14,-,CASSQDQPPAAGYTF,TGTGCCAGCAGCCAAGATCAACCTCCAGCGGCTGGCTACACCTTC
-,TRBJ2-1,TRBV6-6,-,CASSYSSSGQFF,TGTGCCAGCAGTTACTCGAGTAGCGGGCAGTTCTTC
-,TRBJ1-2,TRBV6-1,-,CASTPGGEGYGYTF,TGTGCCAGCACTCCCGGGGGAGAGGGCTATGGCTACACCTTC
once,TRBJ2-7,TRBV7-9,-,CASSLNPSEDEQYF,TGTGCCAGCAGCTTAAACCCCTCAGAAGACGAGCAGTACTTC
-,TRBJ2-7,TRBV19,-,CASSISDNLYEQYF,TGTGCCAGTAGTATATCGGACAACCTTTACGAGCAGTACTTC
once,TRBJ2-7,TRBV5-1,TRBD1,CASSLTGGASYEQYF,TGCGCCAGCAGCTTGACAGGGGGCGCTTCCTACGAGCAGTACTTC
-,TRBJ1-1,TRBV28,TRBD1,CASSPRADRVTEAFF,TGTGCCAGCAGTCCGCGCGCCGACAGGGTCACTGAAGCTTTCTTT
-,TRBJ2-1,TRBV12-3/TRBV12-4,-,CASSSRDGEQFF,TGTGCCAGCAGTTCACGGGACGGTGAGCAGTTCTTC
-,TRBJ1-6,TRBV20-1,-,CSAASGPPLHF,TGCAGTGCTGCATCAGGGCCACCCCTCCACTTT
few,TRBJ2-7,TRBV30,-,CAWSVESGYEQYF,TGTGCCTGGAGTGTCGAGTCCGGCTACGAGCAGTACTTC
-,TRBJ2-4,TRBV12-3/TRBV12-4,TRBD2,CASSPPGGYIQYF,TGTGCCAGCAGCCCCCCGGGGGGGTACATTCAGTACTTC
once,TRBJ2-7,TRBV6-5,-,CASSYAESGALNSYEQYF,TGTGCCAGCAGTTATGCCGAATCAGGGGCCCTAAACTCCTACGAGCAGTACTTC
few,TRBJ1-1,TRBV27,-,CASSHPGVEAFF,TGTGCCAGCTCACACCCGGGGGTTGAAGCTTTCTTT
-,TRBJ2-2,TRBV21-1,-,CASSKDLGQGGSGENTGELFF,TGTGCCAGCAGCAAGGACCTTGGACAGGGAGGTAGCGGGGAGAACACCGGGGAGCTGTTTTTT
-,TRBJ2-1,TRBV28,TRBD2,CASSLRGGLAGDNEQFF,TGTGCCAGCAGTTTAAGAGGCGGGCTAGCGGGGGACAATGAGCAGTTCTTC
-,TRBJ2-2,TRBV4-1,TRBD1,CASTPGQGNTGELFF,TGCGCCAGCACCCCGGGACAGGGCAACACCGGGGAGCTGTTTTTT
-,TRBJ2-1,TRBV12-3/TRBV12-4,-,CASSLGLGGQFF,TGTGCCAGCAGTTTAGGTCTAGGCGGGCAGTTCTTC
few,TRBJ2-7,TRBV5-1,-,CASRPPTGNEQYF,TGCGCCAGCCGACCCCCAACAGGGAACGAGCAGTACTTC
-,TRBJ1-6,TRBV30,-,CAWSAGNNSPLHF,TGTGCCTGGAGTGCAGGGAATAATTCACCCCTCCACTTT
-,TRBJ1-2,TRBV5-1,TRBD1,CASSRGQALPGGGYTF,TGCGCCAGCAGCCGAGGACAGGCCCTACCTGGGGGTGGCTACACCTTC
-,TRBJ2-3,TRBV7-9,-,CASSLRNWYTDTQYF,TGTGCCAGCAGCTTAAGGAACTGGTACACAGATACGCAGTATTTT
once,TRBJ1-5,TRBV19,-,CASFSEYDSNQPQHF,TGTGCCAGTTTTTCAGAGTATGATAGCAATCAGCCCCAGCATTTT
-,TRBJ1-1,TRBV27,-,CASSLSPDMNTEAFF,TGTGCCAGCAGTTTATCGCCAGATATGAACACTGAAGCTTTCTTT
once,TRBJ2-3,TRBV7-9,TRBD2,CASSPGTSGRSTDTQYF,TGTGCCAGCAGCCCCGGGACTAGCGGGCGAAGCACAGATACGCAGTATTTT
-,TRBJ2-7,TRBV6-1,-,CAASHEGGYEQYF,TGTGCCGCGTCACATGAGGGGGGGTACGAGCAGTACTTC
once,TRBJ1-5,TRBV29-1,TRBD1,CSVATGDNQPQHF,TGCAGCGTTGCGACAGGGGACAATCAGCCCCAGCATTTT
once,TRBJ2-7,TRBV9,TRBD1,CASSATPGQGYYEQYF,TGTGCCAGCAGCGCTACCCCGGGACAGGGTTACTACGAGCAGTACTTC
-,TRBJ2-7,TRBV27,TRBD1,CASRDRTGGNEQYF,TGTGCCAGCAGGGATAGGACAGGGGGCAACGAGCAGTACTTC
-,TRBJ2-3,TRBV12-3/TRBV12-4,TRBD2,CASSASHLAGGDTQYF,TGTGCCAGCAGCGCATCCCATCTAGCGGGGGGGGATACGCAGTATTTT
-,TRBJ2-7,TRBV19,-,CASRRGSTYEQYF,TGTGCCAGTAGGAGGGGTTCGACCTACGAGCAGTACTTC
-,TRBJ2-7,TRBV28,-,CASSRDLHEQYF,TGTGCCAGCAGTCGGGACCTTCACGAGCAGTACTTC
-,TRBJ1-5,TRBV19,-,CASSPRIWGQFQPQHF,TGTGCCAGTAGTCCTCGTATTTGGGGACAATTCCAGCCCCAGCATTTT
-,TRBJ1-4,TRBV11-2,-,CASSHRVNEKLFF,TGTGCCAGCAGCCACAGGGTTAATGAAAAACTGTTTTTT
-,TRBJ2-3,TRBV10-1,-,CASSVVFGDTDTQYF,TGCGCCAGCAGTGTAGTTTTTGGGGATACAGATACGCAGTATTTT
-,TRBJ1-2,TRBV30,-,CAWSFLSTTNYGYTF,TGTGCCTGGAGTTTCTTATCAACAACTAACTATGGCTACACCTTC
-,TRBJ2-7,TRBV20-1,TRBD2,CSARTSGRYEQYF,TGCAGTGCCAGGACTAGCGGGAGGTACGAGCAGTACTTC
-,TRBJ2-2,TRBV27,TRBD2,CASSPRGMNTGELFF,TGTGCCAGCAGTCCGCGGGGGATGAACACCGGGGAGCTGTTTTTT
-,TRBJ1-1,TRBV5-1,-,CASSLARGMLNTEAFF,TGCGCCAGCAGCTTGGCCCGGGGCATGTTGAACACTGAAGCTTTCTTT
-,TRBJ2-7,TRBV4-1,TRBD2,CASSQEASGNPYEQYF,TGCGCCAGCAGCCAAGAGGCTAGCGGGAATCCCTACGAGCAGTACTTC